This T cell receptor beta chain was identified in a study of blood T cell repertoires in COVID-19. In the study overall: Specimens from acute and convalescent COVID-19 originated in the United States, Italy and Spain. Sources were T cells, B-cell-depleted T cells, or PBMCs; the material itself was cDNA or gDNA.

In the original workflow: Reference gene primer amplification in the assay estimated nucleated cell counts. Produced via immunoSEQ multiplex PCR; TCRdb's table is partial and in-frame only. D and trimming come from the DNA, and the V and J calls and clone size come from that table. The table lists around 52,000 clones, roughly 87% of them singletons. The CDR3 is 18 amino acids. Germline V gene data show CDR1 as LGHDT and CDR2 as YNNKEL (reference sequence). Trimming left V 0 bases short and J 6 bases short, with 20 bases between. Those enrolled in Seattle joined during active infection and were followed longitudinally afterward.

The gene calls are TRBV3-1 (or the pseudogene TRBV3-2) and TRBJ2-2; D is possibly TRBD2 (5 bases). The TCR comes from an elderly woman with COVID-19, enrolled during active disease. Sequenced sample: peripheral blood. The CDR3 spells CASSQDDLGVHGPGELFF. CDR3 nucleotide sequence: TGTGCCAGCAGCCAAGACGATCTCGGGGTCCACGGACCCGGGGAGCTGTTTTTT.